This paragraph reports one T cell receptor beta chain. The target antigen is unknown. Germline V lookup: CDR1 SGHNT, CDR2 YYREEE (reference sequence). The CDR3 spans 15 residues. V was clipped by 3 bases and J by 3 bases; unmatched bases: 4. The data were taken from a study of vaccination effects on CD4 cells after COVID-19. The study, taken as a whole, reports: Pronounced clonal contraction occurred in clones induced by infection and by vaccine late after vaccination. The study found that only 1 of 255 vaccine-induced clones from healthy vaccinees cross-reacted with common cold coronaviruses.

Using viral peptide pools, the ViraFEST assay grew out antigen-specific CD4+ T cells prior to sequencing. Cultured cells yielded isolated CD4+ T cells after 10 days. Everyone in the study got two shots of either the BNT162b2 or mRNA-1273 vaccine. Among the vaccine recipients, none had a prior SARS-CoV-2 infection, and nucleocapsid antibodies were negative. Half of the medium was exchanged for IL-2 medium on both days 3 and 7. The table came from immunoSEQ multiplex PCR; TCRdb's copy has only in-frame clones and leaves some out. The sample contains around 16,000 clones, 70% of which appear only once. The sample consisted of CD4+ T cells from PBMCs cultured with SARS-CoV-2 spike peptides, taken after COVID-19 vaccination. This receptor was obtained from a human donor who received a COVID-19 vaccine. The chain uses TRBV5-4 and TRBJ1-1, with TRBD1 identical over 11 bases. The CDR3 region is CASSSKDRGHTEAFF. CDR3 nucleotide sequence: TGTGCCAGCAGCTCAAAGGACAGGGGGCACACTGAAGCTTTCTTT.